The rows below give T cell receptor beta chains drawn from one sample of a study of OX40 agonist ivuxolimab in advanced cancers. Libraries were prepared by immunoSEQ multiplex PCR; TCRdb keeps only in-frame clonotypes and omits some of them. The sample gives roughly 63,000 clones, about four fifths of which show up once; 3.4% is in the top ten. The sequencing here drew on CD4+ or CD8+ T cells sorted from blood, taken in a trial of the OX40 agonist ivuxolimab. The receptors come from an adult with an advanced solid tumor such as melanoma, head and neck, liver or kidney cancer. Both conserved end residues are part of each CDR3. The order of the fields is V gene, D gene, J gene, CDR3 protein. The D gene is left open where the match is weak.

TRBV7-2	.	TRBJ1-1	CASSLQRMNTEAFF
TRBV5-6	.	TRBJ2-7	CASQRTESSYEQYF
TRBV6-1	.	TRBJ1-1	CASSLLNTEAFF
TRBV7-2	.	TRBJ1-2	CASSSDVGRDYGYTF
TRBV2	TRBD1	TRBJ2-7	CASSDSWDREHEQYF
TRBV5-1	TRBD1	TRBJ1-4	CASSARARGQGWEKLFF
TRBV4-1	.	TRBJ2-5	CASSQRGGEETQYF
TRBV4-1	.	TRBJ1-6	CASSQEPYNSPLHF
TRBV6-1	TRBD1	TRBJ1-1	CAAWDRANTEAFF
TRBV4-3	.	TRBJ2-2	CASSWTGASGELFF
TRBV28	.	TRBJ1-4	CASTSGGEKLFF
TRBV6-5	TRBD2	TRBJ2-7	CASSLDFGLGEQYF
TRBV6-1	.	TRBJ2-7	CASSEVPGRGEQYF
TRBV19	TRBD1	TRBJ2-2	CASSLLQGGDTGELFF
TRBV5-1	.	TRBJ2-5	CASSPLPGGEETQYF
TRBV30	.	TRBJ2-5	CAWSKGLQETQYF
TRBV6-1	.	TRBJ2-3	CASSEEYTGRLADTQYF
TRBV2	.	TRBJ2-1	CASRWTHNEQFF
TRBV10-3	.	TRBJ2-3	CAISGDSTDTQYF
TRBV10-3	.	TRBJ1-5	CAISESERGQPQHF
TRBV7-2	TRBD2	TRBJ2-3	CASSRTSGGADTQYF
TRBV7-8	.	TRBJ2-6	CASSPGRWWGANVLTF
TRBV7-7	.	TRBJ2-5	CASSHQGTLGETQYF
TRBV4-1	TRBD2	TRBJ2-7	CASSPPRVAGAPYEQYF
TRBV7-3	.	TRBJ1-6	CASSSGGQNNSPLHF
TRBV4-1	.	TRBJ1-2	CASSPQVAGIGGYTF
TRBV5-1	TRBD1	TRBJ1-2	CASSLRTGDTF
TRBV4-1	.	TRBJ2-1	CASSQEATGGPNNEQFF
TRBV28	TRBD1	TRBJ1-2	CAGRSGQDNYGYTF
TRBV2	.	TRBJ1-1	CASSDRGGGTEAFF
TRBV11-3	.	TRBJ2-1	CASSRDAGYPYNEQFF
TRBV9	TRBD1	TRBJ1-4	CASSVEGANEKLFF
TRBV28	TRBD1	TRBJ2-7	CASSYSSGTGEGNF